The 6 T cell receptor beta chains presented below share a single source sample, sequenced in a study of blood T cells in healthy people across ages. Together with a sample-barcoded 5' primer, a J-beta primer mix was included in a second PCR lasting roughly 6 to 12 cycles. Each CDR3 protein gets one entry after TCRdb re-called the 5' RACE reads with MiXCR. Of fewer than 900,000 distinct CDR3 sequences listed, 30% to 45% are singletons. Material for sequencing was blood. Receptor source: a young man in good health.

V gene TRBV12-3 or TRBV12-4 combines with J gene TRBJ1-5; no clear D gene. The V end lost 3 bases, the J end lost 3 bases, and 15 bases lay between the germline ends. The CDR3 is 16 amino acids. The CDR3 spells CASSFPLTGNNQPQHF. CDR3 sequence (DNA): TGTGCCAGCAGTTTCCCCCTCACGGGGAACAATCAGCCCCAGCATTTT.

The chain employs TRBV20-1 and TRBJ2-7, with TRBD1 matching over 11 bases. The germline gives CDR1 DFQATT, CDR2 SNEGSKA (reference sequence). CDR3 length: 15 amino acids. V dropped 4 bases and J dropped 5; count of bases not matched to a gene: 10. The CDR3 nucleotides are TGCAGTGCTAAGGCCGGACAGGGGGCCTCACACGAGCAGTACTTC. Its protein product is CSAKAGQGASHEQYF.

The genes are TRBV10-3 and TRBJ2-7, with D tentatively TRBD1 (5 bases). The germline V and J ends were trimmed by 3 bases and 3 bases, with 15 bases remaining between them. The CDR3 has 15 amino acids. Germline CDR1 ENHRY, CDR2 SYGVKD. As DNA, the CDR3 is TGTGCCATCAGTGACAGGGAAGAAAGGAGCTACGAGCAGTACTTC. It yields the protein CAISDREERSYEQYF.

This sequence joins TRBV7-2 and TRBJ1-2; no clear D. The V end was cut by 5 bases, the J end by 4 bases, with 17 bases between. Per germline, CDR1 SGHTA and CDR2 FQGNSA. The CDR3 runs to 15 residues. In nucleotides, the CDR3 is TGTGCCAGCAGCCCCCCCTACCCAGATCGCTATGGCTACACCTTC. It yields the protein CASSPPYPDRYGYTF.

In its sample, this clonotype was seen a few times. The chain is built from TRBV12-3 or TRBV12-4 and TRBJ1-6, with 8 nucleotides matching TRBD1. The CDR3 extends over 13 amino acids. Germline trimming cut 3 bases from V and 13 bases from J; bases unmatched to any gene: 5. CDR3 sequence: CASSLDRVRPLHF. As DNA, the CDR3 is TGTGCCAGCAGTTTGGACAGGGTCAGGCCCCTCCACTTT.

Worth noting for this clonotype: A single base separates this from a much larger clone, so it may be a read error. The V gene is TRBV6-6, the J gene TRBJ2-3; D gene uncertain. CDR3 size: 13 residues. Germline lookup yields CDR1 MNHNY and CDR2 SVGAGI (reference sequence). In DNA, the CDR3 is TGTGCCAGCGGTTACTTACGGGCTGATACGCAGTATTTT. This encodes CASGYLRADTQYF.